Each of the 24 T cell receptor beta chains below was sequenced from the same sample in a study of T cell clonotyping in hematopoietic cell transplantation. Assay: immunoSEQ multiplex PCR; the TCRdb copy retains only in-frame clones and omits some. Counted here are 35,000 to 45,000 clones, roughly 88% occurring once; the ten biggest clones make up 1.5% to 2%. Sequencing was performed on peripheral blood mononuclear cells. These TCRs come from a woman in her forties in good health. Some clones in this sample may be carry-over from other donors' samples.

The gene calls are TRBV5-1 and TRBJ2-1, with D possibly TRBD2 on 5 matching bases. CDR1 and CDR2 (germline): SGHRS, YFSETQ. V dropped 0 bases and J dropped 8 bases, with 12 bases sitting between them. The CDR3 has 14 residues. The CDR3 DNA follows: TGCGCCAGCAGCTTGGGAGGGAGCCCCCATGAGCAGTTCTTC. Protein product: CASSLGGSPHEQFF. Combining the CDR3 with reference TRBV5-1 and TRBJ2-1 gives the whole variable domain KAGVTQTPRYLIKTRGQQVTLSCSPISGHRSVSWYQQTPGQGLQFLFEYFSETQRNKGNFPGRFSGRQFSNSRSEMNVSTLELGDSALYLCASSLGGSPHEQFFGPGTRLTVL.

Concerning this clone: Other DNA sequences from this sample encode an identical CDR3 as well. The genes are TRBV6-5 and TRBJ2-5, with a weak D call TRBD1 (6 bases). The V gene's germline CDR1 is MNHEY and CDR2 SVGAGI. CDR3 length: 14 residues. Trimming stripped 1 base from V and 5 bases from J, with 11 bases between. This CDR3 reads CASSYFGGQETQYF. CDR3 in DNA: TGTGCCAGCAGTTACTTTGGGGGCCAGGAGACCCAGTACTTC.

This sequence joins TRBV5-1 and TRBJ2-7; perhaps TRBD1 as D (5 bases). The germline V gene has CDR1 SGHRS and CDR2 YFSETQ. The V end lost 0 bases, the J end lost 6 bases, and 16 bases lay between the germline ends. The CDR3 runs to 15 residues. The chain's CDR3 is CASSLDQGFVREQYF. CDR3 DNA sequence: TGCGCCAGCAGCTTGGATCAGGGTTTCGTCCGCGAGCAGTACTTC. The full variable domain, in which reference TRBV5-1 and TRBJ2-7 provide the parts outside the CDR3, is KAGVTQTPRYLIKTRGQQVTLSCSPISGHRSVSWYQQTPGQGLQFLFEYFSETQRNKGNFPGRFSGRQFSNSRSEMNVSTLELGDSALYLCASSLDQGFVREQYFGPGTRLTVT.

The rearrangement joins TRBV25-1 to TRBJ2-7, with 9 bases identical to TRBD2. With 8 bases clipped from V and 4 bases from J, the junction kept 6 bases outside the gene matches. CDR1 MGHDK and CDR2 SYGVNS come from the germline V gene. The CDR3 has 13 residues. The CDR3 is CASRGTSQYEQYF. DNA of the CDR3: TGTGCCAGCCGGGGGACTAGCCAATACGAGCAGTACTTC.

V gene TRBV28 combines with J gene TRBJ1-5; the match to TRBD1 covers 8 bases. With 4 bases clipped from V and 6 bases from J, the junction kept 2 bases outside the gene matches. CDR1 is MDHEN, CDR2 SYDVKM, per germline. This CDR3 has 13 amino acids. Written as DNA, the CDR3 is TGTGCCAGCAGTTCGGACAGGGTTCAGCCCCAGCATTTT. Its translation: CASSSDRVQPQHF.

This sequence joins TRBV2 and TRBJ1-2; D not resolved. Germline V gene lookup returns CDR1 SNHLY and CDR2 FYNNEI. V shed 4 bases and J shed 2 bases, with 8 bases lying between them. The CDR3 is 13 amino acids. In DNA, the CDR3 is TGTGCCAGCAGTGTAGGCTCGAACTATGGCTACACCTTC. Its protein is CASSVGSNYGYTF.

The chain links TRBV11-3 to TRBJ2-3, with a weak D call TRBD2 (5 bases). The CDR3 contains 15 residues. The germline V gene encodes CDR1 SGHNT and CDR2 YENEEA. Trimming removed 4 bases from V and 4 bases from J, with 15 bases in between. CDR3 loop: CASSSTTTLADTQYF. The CDR3 DNA sequence: TGTGCCAGCAGCTCGACCACCACACTAGCAGATACGCAGTATTTT.

V and J are TRBV4-3 and TRBJ2-7, with 13 bases that match TRBD2. Germline CDR1 reads LGHNA; CDR2 reads YSLEER. The junction had 5 bases not matched to a gene; V was cut back by 4 bases and J by 2 bases. The length of the CDR3 is 16 residues. CDR3 protein: CASSRTTSGRAYEQYF. DNA for the CDR3: TGCGCCAGCAGCCGCACTACTAGCGGGAGGGCCTACGAGCAGTACTTC.

V gene TRBV11-2 combines with J gene TRBJ2-2, with 8 bases that match TRBD2. The CDR3 is made up of 19 amino acids. V lost 9 bases, J lost 2 bases, and 20 bases stayed unmatched. In germline, CDR1 is SGHAT, CDR2 FQNNGV. DNA of the CDR3: TGTGCCAGTTTCGTCACGGGAGGGTATCCGACCAGAAACACCGGGGAGCTGTTTTTT. It encodes CASFVTGGYPTRNTGELFF.

The gene calls are TRBV6-1 and TRBJ1-1, with D tentatively TRBD1 (6 bases). The CDR3 extends over 12 amino acids. Germline V gene sequence: CDR1 MNHNS, CDR2 SASEGT. The V and J ends lost 10 bases and 1 base respectively, with 10 bases between them. The CDR3 DNA is TGTGCCAACGCGGGACAGAACACTGAAGCTTTCTTT. This translates into CANAGQNTEAFF.

This chain connects TRBV4-3 to TRBJ1-5; unclear D gene. This CDR3 comprises 15 residues. Germline CDR1 LGHNA, CDR2 YSLEER. The germline V and J ends were trimmed by 1 base and 5 bases, with 12 bases remaining between them. This chain's CDR3 is CASSQGVGGDQPQHF. The CDR3 coding sequence is TGCGCCAGCAGCCAAGGAGTCGGAGGTGATCAGCCCCAGCATTTT.

This chain links TRBV9 with TRBJ1-5; 7 nucleotides align to TRBD1. Looked up from germline, CDR1 is SGDLS and CDR2 is YYNGEE. This CDR3 is built from 14 residues. Trimming took 4 bases from V and 6 from J; bases not matched to a gene: 7. The CDR3 loop is CASSLGGRGQPQHF. The CDR3 DNA reads TGTGCCAGCAGCCTAGGGGGCAGGGGTCAGCCCCAGCATTTT.

The V gene is TRBV2, the J gene TRBJ1-2; a weak D match, TRBD1 (6 bases). Germline V CDR1 and CDR2: SNHLY, FYNNEI. This CDR3 spans 15 amino acids. V was clipped by 6 bases and J by 3 bases, with 17 bases between them. The CDR3 spells CASRDGQWEDYGYTF. The CDR3 DNA reads TGTGCCAGCAGGGACGGACAGTGGGAGGACTATGGCTACACCTTC.

The V and J genes are TRBV30 and TRBJ1-1; 7 bases match TRBD1. The CDR3 covers 13 residues. Germline V gene sequence: CDR1 GTSNPN, CDR2 SVGIG (reference sequence). Trimming took 3 bases from V and 9 from J; bases not matched to a gene: 10. This chain's CDR3 is CAWRAGGGAKAFF. As DNA, the CDR3 is TGTGCCTGGAGGGCAGGGGGGGGAGCAAAAGCTTTCTTT. Drawing the rest from reference TRBV30 and TRBJ1-1, the complete variable domain is SQTIHQWPATLVQPVGSPLSLECTVEGTSNPNLYWYRQAAGRGLQLLFYSVGIGQISSEVPQNLSASRPQDRQFILSSKKLLLSDSGFYLCAWRAGGGAKAFFGQGTRLTVV.

By sample fraction, this clone is medium-sized. The gene calls are TRBV30 and TRBJ1-5; D is unresolved. Per the germline V gene, CDR1 is GTSNPN and CDR2 is SVGIG (reference sequence). There are 14 residues in the CDR3. Trimming removed 0 bases at V and 4 bases at J, with 10 bases between. In nucleotides, the CDR3 is TGTGCCTGGAGTGTTTCACTGCCGAATCAGCCCCAGCATTTT. It encodes CAWSVSLPNQPQHF.

The rearrangement joins TRBV29-1 to TRBJ2-5; tentative D call: TRBD2 (5 bases). The CDR3 is 16 residues long. V was shortened by 4 bases and J by 4 bases, with 22 bases between the two germline ends. The V gene's germline CDR1 is SQVTM and CDR2 ANQGSEA. The CDR3, as DNA: TGCAGCGTTGTTTTGTGGTACAACCCGGCGGGAGAGACCCAGTACTTC. It translates to CSVVLWYNPAGETQYF.

The V call is TRBV29-1, the J call TRBJ2-7; 10 bases are shared with TRBD1. The germline CDR1 and CDR2 sequences are SQVTM and ANQGSEA. The CDR3 extends over 14 amino acids. V lost 4 bases and J lost 6; bases outside the gene matches: 9. CDR3 sequence (DNA): TGCAGCGTTGTAAGGGACAGGGGTGGATCCGAGCAGTACTTC. This encodes CSVVRDRGGSEQYF.

The chain has TRBV7-3 and TRBJ2-7; TRBD2 matches at 11 bases. V lost 2 bases and J lost 6; bases outside the gene matches: 0. CDR1 and CDR2 from the germline V gene are SGHTA and FQGTGA. The CDR3 is 13 amino acids. The CDR3 here is CASSLGLAGEQYF. DNA for the CDR3: TGTGCCAGCAGCTTAGGACTAGCGGGCGAGCAGTACTTC.

The V gene is TRBV7-2, the J gene TRBJ1-1, with 7 bases that match TRBD1. J was trimmed by 5 bases and V by 0 bases; bases with no gene match: 6. Germline values: CDR1 SGHTA, CDR2 FQGNSA. The CDR3 sequence is 15 residues long. The CDR3 bases are TGTGCCAGCAGCTTAGCCGACAGGGTAGGGACTGAAGCTTTCTTT. It is translated as CASSLADRVGTEAFF.

This chain joins TRBV7-2 and TRBJ1-1; D unresolved. The length of the CDR3 is 13 residues. Trimming shortened V by 4 bases and J by 3 bases, and 9 bases separated the two germline ends. Germline V gives CDR1 SGHTA, CDR2 FQGNSA. CDR3 in DNA: TGTGCCAGCAGCTCGGGCCCATACACTGAAGCTTTCTTT. Translated, it gives CASSSGPYTEAFF.

The rearrangement joins TRBV29-1 to TRBJ2-1, with D hard to call. Germline CDR1 and CDR2: SQVTM and ANQGSEA. The V end was cut by 7 bases, the J end by 0 bases, with 13 bases between. The CDR3 sequence is 14 residues long. In DNA form, the CDR3 reads TGCAGCGCCGGATATGAGCCCTCCTACAATGAGCAGTTCTTC. Encoded protein: CSAGYEPSYNEQFF.

The genes are TRBV6-5 and TRBJ1-2, with 8 nucleotides matching TRBD1. Germline loops: CDR1 MNHEY, CDR2 SVGAGI. Trimming cost V 7 bases and J 7 bases; bases outside gene matches: 8. CDR3 size: 13 residues. CDR3 sequence: CASTQRQGFGYTF. DNA for the CDR3: TGTGCCAGCACGCAGAGACAGGGGTTTGGCTACACCTTC.

The gene calls are TRBV28 and TRBJ1-2; weak D call: TRBD1 (6 bases). V gave up 5 bases and J gave up 0 bases, with 16 bases separating them. Germline assignment: CDR1 MDHEN and CDR2 SYDVKM. This CDR3 has 16 residues. The CDR3 DNA reads as TGTGCCAGCAGTACCACCTCCGGGACAACTAACTATGGCTACACCTTC. This translates into CASSTTSGTTNYGYTF.

The V gene is TRBV9, the J gene TRBJ1-2; D is uncertain. This CDR3 has 15 amino acids. V was cut by 0 bases and J by 0 bases, with 9 bases left in between. Looked up from germline, CDR1 is SGDLS and CDR2 is YYNGEE. As DNA, the CDR3 is TGTGCCAGCAGCGTAGATCAGGACGCTAACTATGGCTACACCTTC. Residues: CASSVDQDANYGYTF.